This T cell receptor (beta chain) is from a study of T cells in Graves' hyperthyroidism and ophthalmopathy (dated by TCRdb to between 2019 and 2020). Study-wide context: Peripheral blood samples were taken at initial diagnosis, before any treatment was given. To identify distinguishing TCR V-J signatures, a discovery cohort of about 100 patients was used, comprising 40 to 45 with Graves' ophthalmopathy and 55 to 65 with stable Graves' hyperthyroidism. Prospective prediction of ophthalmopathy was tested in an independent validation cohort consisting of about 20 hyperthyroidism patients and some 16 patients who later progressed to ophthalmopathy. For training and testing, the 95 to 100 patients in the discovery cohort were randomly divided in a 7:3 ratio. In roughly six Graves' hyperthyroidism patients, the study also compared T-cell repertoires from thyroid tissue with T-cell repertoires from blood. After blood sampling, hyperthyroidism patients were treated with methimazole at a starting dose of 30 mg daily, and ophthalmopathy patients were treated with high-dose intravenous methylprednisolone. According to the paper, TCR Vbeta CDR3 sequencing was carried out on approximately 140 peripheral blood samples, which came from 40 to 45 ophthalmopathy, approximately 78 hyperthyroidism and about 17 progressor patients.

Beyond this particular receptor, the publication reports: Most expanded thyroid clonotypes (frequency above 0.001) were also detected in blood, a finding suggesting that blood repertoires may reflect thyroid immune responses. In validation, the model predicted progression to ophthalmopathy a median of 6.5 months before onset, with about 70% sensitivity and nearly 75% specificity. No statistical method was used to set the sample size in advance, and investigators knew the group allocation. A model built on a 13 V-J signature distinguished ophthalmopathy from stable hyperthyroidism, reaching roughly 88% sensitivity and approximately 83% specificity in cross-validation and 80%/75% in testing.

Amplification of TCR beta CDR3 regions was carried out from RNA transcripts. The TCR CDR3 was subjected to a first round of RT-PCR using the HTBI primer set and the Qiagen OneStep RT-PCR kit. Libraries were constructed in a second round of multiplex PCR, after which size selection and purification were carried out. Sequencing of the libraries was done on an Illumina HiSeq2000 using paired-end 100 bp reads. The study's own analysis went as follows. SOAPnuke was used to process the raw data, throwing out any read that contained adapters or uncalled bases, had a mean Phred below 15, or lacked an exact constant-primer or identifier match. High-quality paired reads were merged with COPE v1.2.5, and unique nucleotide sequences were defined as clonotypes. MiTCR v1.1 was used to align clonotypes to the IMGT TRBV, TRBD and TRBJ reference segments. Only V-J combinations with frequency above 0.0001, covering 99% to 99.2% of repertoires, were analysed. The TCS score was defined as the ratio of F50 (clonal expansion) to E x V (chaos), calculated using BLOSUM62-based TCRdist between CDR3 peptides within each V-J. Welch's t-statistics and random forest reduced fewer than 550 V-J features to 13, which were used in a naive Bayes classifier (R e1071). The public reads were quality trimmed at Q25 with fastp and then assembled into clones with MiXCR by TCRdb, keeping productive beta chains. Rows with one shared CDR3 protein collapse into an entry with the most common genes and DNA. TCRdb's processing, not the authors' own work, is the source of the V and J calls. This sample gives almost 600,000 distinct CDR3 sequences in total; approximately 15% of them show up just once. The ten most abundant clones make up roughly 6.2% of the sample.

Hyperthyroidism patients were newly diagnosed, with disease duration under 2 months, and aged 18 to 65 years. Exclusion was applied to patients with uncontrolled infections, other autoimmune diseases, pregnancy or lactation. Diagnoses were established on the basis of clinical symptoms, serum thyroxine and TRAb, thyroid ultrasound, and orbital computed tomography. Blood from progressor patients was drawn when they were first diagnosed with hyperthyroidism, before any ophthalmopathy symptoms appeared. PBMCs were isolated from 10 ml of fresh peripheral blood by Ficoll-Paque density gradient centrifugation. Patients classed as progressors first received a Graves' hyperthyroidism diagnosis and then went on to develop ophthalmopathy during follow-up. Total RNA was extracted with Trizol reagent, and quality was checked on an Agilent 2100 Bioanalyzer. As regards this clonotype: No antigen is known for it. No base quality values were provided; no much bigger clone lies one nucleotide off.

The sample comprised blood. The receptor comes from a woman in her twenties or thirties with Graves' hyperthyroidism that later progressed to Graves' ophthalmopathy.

The nucleotides read TGTGCCAGCAGTACCGGGACAGGGCGGCACGAGCAGTACTTC. It specifies CASSTGTGRHEQYF. The V and J segments used are TRBV27 and TRBJ2-7; the central 9 bases match TRBD1. The CDR3 measures 14 amino acids from cysteine to phenylalanine. This entry keeps only the CDR3 DNA: 42 bases, framed from base 1. Looking up the germline V gene (reference sequence) yields CDR1 MNHEY and CDR2 SMNVEV. Unmatched junction bases come to 7, with V trimmed by 5 bases and J by 5 bases.